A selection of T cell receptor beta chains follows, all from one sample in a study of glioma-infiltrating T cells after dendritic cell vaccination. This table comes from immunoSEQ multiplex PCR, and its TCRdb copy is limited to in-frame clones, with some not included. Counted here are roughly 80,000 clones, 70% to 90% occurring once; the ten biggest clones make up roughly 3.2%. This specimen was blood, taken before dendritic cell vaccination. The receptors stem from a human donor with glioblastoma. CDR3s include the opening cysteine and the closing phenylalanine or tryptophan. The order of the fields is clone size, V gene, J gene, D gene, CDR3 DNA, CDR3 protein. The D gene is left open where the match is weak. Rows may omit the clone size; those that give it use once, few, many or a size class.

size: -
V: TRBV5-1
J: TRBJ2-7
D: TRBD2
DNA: TGCGCCAGCAGCTTGGGTCTTCGACTAGCGGAACTCTACGAGCAGTACTTC
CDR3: CASSLGLRLAELYEQYF

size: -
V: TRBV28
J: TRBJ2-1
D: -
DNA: TGTGCCAGCAGTTTACAGCGCGAGCAGTTCTTC
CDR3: CASSLQREQFF

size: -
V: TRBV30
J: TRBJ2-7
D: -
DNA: TGTGCCTGGAGTGTCCAGGGGTACGAGCAGTACTTC
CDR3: CAWSVQGYEQYF

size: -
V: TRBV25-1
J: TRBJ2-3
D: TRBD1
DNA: TGTGGGGACAGGGCCATGCCGCAGTATTTT
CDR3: CGDRAMPQYF

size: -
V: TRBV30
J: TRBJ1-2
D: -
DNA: TGTGCCTGGACAGACTATTTTCATGGCTACACCTTC
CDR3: CAWTDYFHGYTF

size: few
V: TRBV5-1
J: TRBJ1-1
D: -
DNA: TGCGCCAGCAGCTTGGGACAGTCGAACACTGAAGCTTTCTTT
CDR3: CASSLGQSNTEAFF

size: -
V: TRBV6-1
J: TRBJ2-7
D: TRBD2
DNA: TGTGCCAGCAGTGCTCAGGCGCTAGCGGGAGTGTACGAGCAGTACTTC
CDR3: CASSAQALAGVYEQYF

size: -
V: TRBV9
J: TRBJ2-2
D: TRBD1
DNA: TGTGCCAGCAGCCTTCTACAGGGGTCGAACACCGGGGAGCTGTTTTTT
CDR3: CASSLLQGSNTGELFF

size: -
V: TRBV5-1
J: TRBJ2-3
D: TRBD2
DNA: TGCGCCAGCAGCTTAACCCTAGCGGGATCCACAGATACGCAGTATTTT
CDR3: CASSLTLAGSTDTQYF

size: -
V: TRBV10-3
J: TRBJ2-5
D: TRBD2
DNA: TGTGCCATCAGTGAGTCGGGAGGGAGGGCCGCAGGGGAGACCCAGTACTTC
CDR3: CAISESGGRAAGETQYF

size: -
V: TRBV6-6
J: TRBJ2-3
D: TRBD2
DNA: TGTGCCAGCAGGGGAGGGGCGCCAGATACGCAGTATTTT
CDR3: CASRGGAPDTQYF

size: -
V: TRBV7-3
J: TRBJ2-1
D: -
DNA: TGTGCCAGCAGCTTAAGCGGCGGGAATTCCTACAATGAGCAGTTCTTC
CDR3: CASSLSGGNSYNEQFF

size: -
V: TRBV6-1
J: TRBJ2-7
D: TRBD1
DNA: TGTGCCAGCAGTGAAAGGGGGCGGAACCTGGTCGAGCAGTACTTC
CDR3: CASSERGRNLVEQYF

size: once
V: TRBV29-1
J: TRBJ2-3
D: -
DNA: TGCAGCGTGGCGCGCGGAGGTCGCGGAGATACGCAGTATTTT
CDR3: CSVARGGRGDTQYF

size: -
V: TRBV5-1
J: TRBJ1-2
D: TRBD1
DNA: TGCGCCAGCAGCTCGGGACAGGGGGCTTATGGCTACACCTTC
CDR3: CASSSGQGAYGYTF

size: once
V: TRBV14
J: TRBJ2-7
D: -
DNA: TGTGCCAGCAGCCAAGAAGGGGCCTACGAGCAGTACTTC
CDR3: CASSQEGAYEQYF

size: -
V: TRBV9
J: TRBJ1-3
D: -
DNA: TGTGCCAGCAGCGTAGGTCTAGGAGGAAACACCATATATTTT
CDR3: CASSVGLGGNTIYF

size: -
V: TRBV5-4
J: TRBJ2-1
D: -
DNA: TGTGCCAGCAGTACTAAGTCGGTCAGCTCCTACAATGAGCAGTTCTTC
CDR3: CASSTKSVSSYNEQFF

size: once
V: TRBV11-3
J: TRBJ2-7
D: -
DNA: TGTGCCAGCAGCCGCGATACGCGGGGCGAGCAGTACTTC
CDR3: CASSRDTRGEQYF

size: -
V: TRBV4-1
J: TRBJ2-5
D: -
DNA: TGCGCCAGCAGCCAGACCACAGAGCAAGAGACCCAGTACTTC
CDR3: CASSQTTEQETQYF

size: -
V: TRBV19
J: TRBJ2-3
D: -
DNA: TGTGCCAGTCAGGAGACAGGTGGGACGAGCACAGATACGCAGTATTTT
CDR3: CASQETGGTSTDTQYF

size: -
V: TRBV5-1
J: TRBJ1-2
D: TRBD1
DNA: TGCGCCAGCAGCTCTGGACAGGTCCCTCCTGTGGGTGGCTACACCTTC
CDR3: CASSSGQVPPVGGYTF

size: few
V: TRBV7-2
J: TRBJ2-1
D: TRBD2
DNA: TGTGCCAGCAGCCAATCTAGCGGGGGGGATTACAATGAGCAGTTCTTC
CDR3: CASSQSSGGDYNEQFF

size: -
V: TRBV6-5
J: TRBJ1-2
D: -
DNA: TGTGCCAGCAGTATTTCCCAGGGGTACTATGGCTACACCTTC
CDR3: CASSISQGYYGYTF